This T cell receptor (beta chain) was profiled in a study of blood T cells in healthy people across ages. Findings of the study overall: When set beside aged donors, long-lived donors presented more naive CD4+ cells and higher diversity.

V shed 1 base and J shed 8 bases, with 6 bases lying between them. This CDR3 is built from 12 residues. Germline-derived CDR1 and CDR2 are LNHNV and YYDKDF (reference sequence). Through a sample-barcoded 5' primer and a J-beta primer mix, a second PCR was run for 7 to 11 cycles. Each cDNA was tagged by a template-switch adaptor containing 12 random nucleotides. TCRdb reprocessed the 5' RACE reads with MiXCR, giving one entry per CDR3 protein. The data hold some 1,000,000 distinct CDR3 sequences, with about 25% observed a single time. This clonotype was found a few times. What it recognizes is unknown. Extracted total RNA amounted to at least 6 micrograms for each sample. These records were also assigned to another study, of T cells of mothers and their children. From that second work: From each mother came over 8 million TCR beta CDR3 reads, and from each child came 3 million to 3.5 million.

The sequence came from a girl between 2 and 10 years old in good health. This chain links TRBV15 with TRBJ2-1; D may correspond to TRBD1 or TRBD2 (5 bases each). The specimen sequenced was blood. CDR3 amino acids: CATSRVGDEQFF. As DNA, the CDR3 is TGTGCCACCAGCAGAGTGGGGGATGAGCAGTTCTTC.